The clone carrying this T cell receptor (beta chain) has a count of ten or more. The data originate from a study of early T cells in non-severe SARS-CoV-2 infection. Study-level information: The chains were unpaired, and the sequenced material was bulk RNA from unsorted whole blood.

V was pared by 5 bases and J by 1 base, with 5 bases of the junction left unmatched. The germline V gene has CDR1 SGHAT and CDR2 FQNNGV. This CDR3 region has 14 residues. From the 5' RACE reads, TCRdb called clonotypes with MiXCR, one entry per CDR3 protein. The sample has fewer than 80,000 distinct CDR3 sequences, approximately 13% seen once; the top ten hold 4.5% to 5.5%. The sample was whole blood. V usage is TRBV11-2 and J usage is TRBJ2-7; 7 bases match TRBD1. This TCR came from an adult who was a healthcare worker with PCR-confirmed SARS-CoV-2 infection or an uninfected control (not recorded which). This chain's CDR3 is CASSEDRFSYEQYF. The CDR3 DNA sequence: TGTGCCAGCAGCGAGGACAGGTTTTCCTACGAGCAGTACTTC.